Each of the 29 T cell receptor beta chains below was sequenced from the same sample in a study of blood T cell repertoires in COVID-19. The repertoire was sequenced with immunoSEQ multiplex PCR; TCRdb's copy has only in-frame clones and lacks some. Among 100,000 to 150,000 clones listed, almost 70% were seen once. Sequencing was carried out using peripheral blood. All receptors come from a woman aged 70-85 years with acute or convalescent COVID-19.

The rearrangement joins TRBV28 to TRBJ2-7, with 10 bases aligning to TRBD1. CDR3 size: 18 residues. Germline assignment: CDR1 MDHEN and CDR2 SYDVKM. The J segment lost 0 bases and the V segment lost 3 bases, leaving 11 bases of the junction unmatched. For the CDR3, the DNA is TGTGCCAGCAGTTTGCCGACGGGACAGGGGAATTACTCCTACGAGCAGTACTTC. It translates to CASSLPTGQGNYSYEQYF. Looking up the rest from reference TRBV28 and TRBJ2-7 gives the full variable domain: DVKVTQSSRYLVKRTGEKVFLECVQDMDHENMFWYRQDPGLGLRLIYFSYDVKMKEKGDIPEGYSVSREKKERFSLILESASTNQTSMYLCASSLPTGQGNYSYEQYFGPGTRLTVT.

The chain is built from TRBV28 and TRBJ2-3; D gene unclear. Trimming stripped 5 bases from V and 6 bases from J, with 21 bases between. Germline CDR1 reads MDHEN; CDR2 reads SYDVKM. The length of the CDR3 is 16 residues. CDR3: CASSPAWPAASDTQYF. Here the CDR3 DNA reads TGTGCCAGCAGTCCCGCATGGCCCGCGGCAAGTGATACGCAGTATTTT.

The gene calls are TRBV2 and TRBJ2-7; 7 bases align to TRBD1. The V and J ends lost 3 bases and 2 bases, in that order; junction bases with no gene match: 1. The CDR3 totals 13 residues. CDR1 is SNHLY, CDR2 FYNNEI, per germline. The CDR3 DNA reads TGTGCCAGCAGTGATACAGGGGCCTACGAGCAGTACTTC. It yields the protein CASSDTGAYEQYF.

As concerns this clone: One junction end does not reproduce the germline sequence, and a read error may be involved. The chain combines TRBV20-1 with TRBJ1-1; D may be TRBD1 (5 bases). This CDR3 is built from 11 residues. Germline CDR1 and CDR2: DFQATT and SNEGSKA (reference sequence). CDR3 protein: CSARPLDSPHF. DNA of the CDR3: TGCAGTGCTAGACCCCTAGACAGCCCCCACTTT.

This clone has ten or more counts. This CDR3 is also generated by other DNA sequences in the sample. The CDR3 is CASSSGTYNEQFF. The CDR3 nucleotides read TGCGCCAGCAGCTCCGGGACCTACAATGAGCAGTTCTTC. The V gene is TRBV5-1, the J gene TRBJ2-1; D is perhaps TRBD2 (5 bases). There are 13 residues in the CDR3. Germline CDR1 is SGHRS and CDR2 is YFSETQ. The germline V and J ends were trimmed by 3 bases and 2 bases, with 6 bases remaining between them.

J is TRBJ2-1 and V is TRBV7-3, with TRBD2 as a possible D gene (5 bases). The CDR3 consists of 15 residues. Germline CDR1 SGHTA, CDR2 FQGTGA. Trimming took off 4 bases at V and 4 bases at J, with 14 bases between the two ends. CDR3 region: CASSSGERAYNEQFF. In DNA form, the CDR3 reads TGTGCCAGCAGCTCCGGGGAACGGGCTTACAATGAGCAGTTCTTC.

The chain uses TRBV10-2 and TRBJ2-2; 12 nucleotides line up with TRBD1. Per germline, CDR1 WSHSY and CDR2 SAAADI. J lost 6 bases, V lost 8 bases, and 7 bases had no gene match. The CDR3 spans 15 residues. CDR3 sequence reads: CASRDRGPTAGELFF. In nucleotides, the CDR3 is TGCGCCAGCCGGGACAGGGGGCCAACCGCCGGGGAGCTGTTTTTT.

This chain uses TRBV6-5 with TRBJ2-7, with D perhaps matching TRBD1 (6 bases). The CDR3 runs to 15 residues. The germline V and J ends were trimmed by 5 bases and 6 bases, with 20 bases remaining between them. Germline CDR1 MNHEY, CDR2 SVGAGI. The CDR3 DNA reads as TGTGCCAGCAGTAAACAGGGTTTGCTATACCCCGAGCAGTACTTC. Residues: CASSKQGLLYPEQYF.

This rearrangement joins TRBV7-2 to TRBJ1-5; D gene unclear. The CDR3 loop spans 16 amino acids. CDR1 is SGHTA and CDR2 is FQGNSA in the germline V gene. With 1 base removed from V and 3 bases from J, the gap between germline ends came to 13 bases. CDR3: CASSLESRRPNQPQHF. The CDR3 bases are TGTGCCAGCAGCTTAGAGTCGAGGAGACCCAATCAGCCCCAGCATTTT.

The chain recombines TRBV29-1 with TRBJ1-1; the D is unclear. The CDR3 consists of 11 residues. Germline lookup yields CDR1 SQVTM and CDR2 ANQGSEA. V shed 7 bases and J shed 1 base, with 7 bases lying between them. Written as DNA, the CDR3 is TGCAGCGCACACAAGAACACTGAAGCTTTCTTT. It translates to CSAHKNTEAFF.

Many counts were recorded for this clone. The V gene is TRBV24-1, the J gene TRBJ2-1; 8 bases line up with TRBD2. With 4 bases clipped from V and 9 bases from J, the junction kept 13 bases outside the gene matches. The CDR3 is made up of 16 amino acids. Looked up from germline, CDR1 is KGHDR and CDR2 is SFDVKD. The CDR3 sequence is CATSDPVRTSPFEQFF. The CDR3 DNA sequence: TGTGCCACCAGTGACCCCGTGAGGACTAGCCCTTTTGAGCAGTTCTTC.

The J gene is TRBJ1-3, the V gene TRBV3-1 (or the pseudogene TRBV3-2); D is unresolved. V was trimmed by 4 bases and J by 4 bases, leaving 8 bases between them. Germline V gives CDR1 LGHDT, CDR2 YNNKEL (reference sequence). There are 13 residues in the CDR3. Written as DNA, the CDR3 is TGTGCCAGCAGCCCCAGTAAAGGAAACACCATATATTTT. Its translation is CASSPSKGNTIYF.

In this sample, this clone turned up a few times. The chain uses TRBV7-9 and TRBJ1-2; 8 bases line up with TRBD1. The J segment lost 5 bases and the V segment lost 5 bases, leaving 13 bases of the junction unmatched. Per germline, CDR1 SEHNR and CDR2 FQNEAQ (reference sequence). The CDR3 has 16 residues. The CDR3 DNA sequence: TGTGCCAGCAGCCCTGCGACAGGGGAGCCTCTTTATGGCTACACCTTC. Its protein is CASSPATGEPLYGYTF.

The chain is built from TRBV6-6 and TRBJ2-7, with 11 bases that match TRBD1. The CDR3 contains 15 residues. V shed 4 bases, J shed 1 base, and the junction held 3 bases outside the gene matches. Germline loops: CDR1 MNHNY, CDR2 SVGAGI (reference sequence). CDR3 coding DNA: TGTGCCAGCAGTTTCGGGACAGGGGGTTCCTACGAGCAGTACTTC. Its protein product is CASSFGTGGSYEQYF.

This clone showed up just once. The chain employs TRBV6-2 or TRBV6-3 and TRBJ2-3; D might be TRBD2 (7 bases). Deletions cut 2 bases from V and 6 bases from J, with 18 bases between. This CDR3 is 16 amino acids long. Germline loops: CDR1 MNHEY, CDR2 SVGEGT. CDR3 DNA: TGTGCCAGCAGTTACGGTGCGGGGGCGGGGACTGATACGCAGTATTTT. Its protein product is CASSYGAGAGTDTQYF.

This clone has only one observation. This chain connects TRBV13 to TRBJ2-3, with D maybe TRBD1 (5 bases). Trimming shortened V by 8 bases and J by 3 bases, and 12 bases separated the two germline ends. This CDR3 region has 13 residues. The germline V gene encodes CDR1 PRHDT and CDR2 FYEKMQ (reference sequence). The CDR3 loop reads CASQGVTTDTQYF. CDR3 DNA sequence: TGTGCCAGCCAAGGGGTGACAACAGATACGCAGTATTTT. Filled out from reference TRBV13 and TRBJ2-3, the complete variable domain reads AAGVIQSPRHLIKEKRETATLKCYPIPRHDTVYWYQQGPGQDPQFLISFYEKMQSDKGSIPDRFSAQQFSDYHSELNMSSLELGDSALYFCASQGVTTDTQYFGPGTRLTVL.

CDR3 nucleotide sequence: TGTGCCACCAGCAGAGATCAGGGCGTCAGCTACGAGCAGTACTTC. Its translation is CATSRDQGVSYEQYF. V and J are TRBV15 and TRBJ2-7; D perhaps matches TRBD1 (5 bases). Looked up from germline, CDR1 is LNHNV and CDR2 is YYDKDF (reference sequence). The germline V and J ends were trimmed by 0 bases and 3 bases, with 12 bases remaining between them. The CDR3 totals 15 residues.

The chain recombines TRBV10-2 with TRBJ2-1; TRBD1 agrees at 10 bases. Germline V lookup: CDR1 WSHSY, CDR2 SAAADI. J lost 7 bases, V lost 4 bases, and 4 bases had no gene match. This CDR3 spans 14 amino acids. This chain's CDR3 is CASSGPGQGNEQFF. Written as DNA, the CDR3 is TGCGCCAGCAGTGGGCCGGGACAGGGGAATGAGCAGTTCTTC.

The V and J genes are TRBV10-3 and TRBJ1-3, with 7 bases aligning to TRBD1. The germline V gene has CDR1 ENHRY and CDR2 SYGVKD. The CDR3 extends over 13 amino acids. The trim removed 5 bases at V and 2 bases at J, leaving 0 bases unmatched. CDR3 nucleotides: TGTGCCATCAGTACAGGGGCTGGAAACACCATATATTTT. This codes for CAISTGAGNTIYF.

The table lists this clone with a count of one. V and J are TRBV24-1 and TRBJ2-5; 13 positions match TRBD2. The CDR3 consists of 14 residues. CDR1 KGHDR and CDR2 SFDVKD come from the germline V gene. J lost 4 bases, V lost 9 bases, and 4 bases had no gene match. The CDR3 is CATGTSGVPETQYF. In nucleotides, the CDR3 is TGTGCCACCGGGACTAGCGGGGTCCCAGAGACCCAGTACTTC.

The chain recombines TRBV10-3 with TRBJ1-1; D gene ambiguous. The CDR3 runs 12 residues. The V gene's germline CDR1 is ENHRY and CDR2 SYGVKD. Trimming pared 0 bases from V and 7 bases from J, leaving 6 bases between. The CDR3 nucleotides are TGTGCCATCAGTGAGTCGAGGCTTGAAGCTTTCTTT. Translation: CAISESRLEAFF.

This chain links TRBV5-1 with TRBJ2-2; D is possibly TRBD1 (5 bases). Germline CDR1 reads SGHRS; CDR2 reads YFSETQ. Trimming left V 0 bases short and J 6 bases short, with 9 bases between. This CDR3 spans 14 amino acids. This CDR3 is CASSLDETAGELFF. In nucleotides, the CDR3 is TGCGCCAGCAGCTTGGACGAGACAGCCGGGGAGCTGTTTTTT.

This clone is a singleton in its sample. The chain employs TRBV5-6 and TRBJ1-1, with no clear D. From germline, CDR1 is SGHDT and CDR2 YYEEEE. Trimming took 1 base from V and 0 from J, leaving 10 bases between them. The CDR3 has 15 residues. CDR3 sequence reads: CASSLWVSVNTEAFF. The CDR3 DNA sequence: TGTGCCAGCAGCTTGTGGGTCAGCGTGAACACTGAAGCTTTCTTT.

The V gene is TRBV5-1, the J gene TRBJ1-2; D call uncertain. Germline CDR1 is SGHRS and CDR2 is YFSETQ. Trimming left V 1 base short and J 2 bases short, with 9 bases between. The length of the CDR3 is 14 residues. The chain's CDR3 is CASSLWGGNYGYTF. CDR3 sequence (DNA): TGCGCCAGCAGCTTGTGGGGAGGCAACTATGGCTACACCTTC.

The chain employs TRBV3-1 (or the pseudogene TRBV3-2) and TRBJ2-7, with a tentative D call TRBD2 (6 bases). This CDR3 spans 12 amino acids. Germline lookup yields CDR1 LGHDT and CDR2 YNNKEL (reference sequence). Deletions cut 5 bases from V and 5 bases from J, with 10 bases between. The CDR3 spells CASSFTGDEQYF. CDR3 DNA sequence: TGTGCCAGCAGCTTTACGGGGGACGAGCAGTACTTC.

This rearrangement joins TRBV7-3 to TRBJ1-1; 8 nucleotides match TRBD1. The CDR3 has 16 amino acids. V trimming: 0 bases; J trimming: 5 bases; junction bases outside the gene matches: 8. The germline V gene has CDR1 SGHTA and CDR2 FQGTGA. The CDR3 loop reads CASSLTLQGAGTEAFF. The CDR3 bases are TGTGCCAGCAGCTTAACGCTTCAGGGGGCTGGTACTGAAGCTTTCTTT. Based on the CDR3 plus reference TRBV7-3 and TRBJ1-1, the full variable domain is GAGVSQTPSNKVTEKGKYVELRCDPISGHTALYWYRQSLGQGPEFLIYFQGTGAADDSGLPNDRFFAVRPEGSVSTLKIQRTERGDSAVYLCASSLTLQGAGTEAFFGQGTRLTVV.

The J gene is TRBJ1-5, the V gene TRBV19; D is unresolved. CDR1 is LNHDA, CDR2 SQIVND, per germline (reference sequence). Trimming shortened V by 5 bases and J by 6 bases, and 14 bases separated the two germline ends. The CDR3 runs 14 residues. CDR3 sequence reads: CASSAGGRGQPQHF. The CDR3 bases are TGTGCCAGTAGTGCCGGAGGGAGAGGTCAGCCCCAGCATTTT.

This chain joins TRBV30 and TRBJ1-2; 8 bases fit TRBD1. The CDR3 consists of 14 residues. V lost 5 bases to trimming and J lost 7 bases; unmatched junction nucleotides: 12. CDR1 is GTSNPN, CDR2 SVGIG, per germline (reference sequence). CDR3 nucleotides: TGTGCCTGGGTGCCAACAGGGGGATGGGGTGGCTACACCTTC. Its protein product is CAWVPTGGWGGYTF.

This chain joins TRBV9 and TRBJ2-7; D gene unclear. Looked up from germline, CDR1 is SGDLS and CDR2 is YYNGEE. This CDR3 spans 14 amino acids. V lost 0 bases and J 0 bases, leaving 7 bases between the germline ends. The CDR3 is CASSVEMSSYEQYF. The CDR3 bases are TGTGCCAGCAGCGTAGAGATGAGCTCCTACGAGCAGTACTTC.